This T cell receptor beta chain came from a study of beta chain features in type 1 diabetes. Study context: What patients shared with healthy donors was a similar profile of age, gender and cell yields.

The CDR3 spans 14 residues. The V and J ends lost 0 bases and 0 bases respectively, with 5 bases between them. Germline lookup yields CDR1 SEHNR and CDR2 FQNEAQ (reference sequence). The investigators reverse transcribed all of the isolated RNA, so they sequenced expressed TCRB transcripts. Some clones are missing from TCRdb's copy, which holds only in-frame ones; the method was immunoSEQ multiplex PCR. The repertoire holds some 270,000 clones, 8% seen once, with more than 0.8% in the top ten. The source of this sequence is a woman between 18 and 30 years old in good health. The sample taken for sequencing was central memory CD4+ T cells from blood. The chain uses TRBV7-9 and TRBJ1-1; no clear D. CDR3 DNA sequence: TGTGCCAGCAGCTTAGCCAGCGTGAACACTGAAGCTTTCTTT. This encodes CASSLASVNTEAFF.